Sequencing of this T cell receptor (beta chain) was carried out in a study of beta chain features in type 1 diabetes. Findings of the study overall: Shorter TCRB CDR3s, moderately but significantly so, marked every one of the four CD4+ subsets in Type 1 diabetes patients. The naive, central memory and Treg TCRB repertoires looked more alike in patients than they did in healthy donors.

Expressed TCRB transcripts were sequenced because the isolated RNA had all been reverse transcribed beforehand. The repertoire was sequenced with immunoSEQ multiplex PCR; TCRdb's copy has only in-frame clones and lacks some. The table has under 300,000 clones, 16% seen once. This clone was seen only a few times. No antigen is known for it. The sequenced sample consisted of naive CD4+ T cells from blood. The sequence was collected from a man aged 25-45 years with type 1 diabetes.

The CDR3 sequence: CASSRPSGEQYF. DNA for the CDR3: TGTGCCAGCAGTCGTCCCAGCGGCGAGCAGTACTTC. The chain employs TRBV27 and TRBJ2-7; weak D call: TRBD2 (5 bases). Trimming shortened V by 5 bases and J by 6 bases, and 11 bases separated the two germline ends. The CDR3 contains 12 residues. Germline-derived CDR1 and CDR2 are MNHEY and SMNVEV (reference sequence).